The following is a T cell receptor beta chain sequence with its context. This receptor's antigen is unknown. One base away there is no much larger clone; base qualities are not given. The data belong to a study of blood T cell repertoires in COVID-19 (dated by TCRdb to 2018 to 2021). Broadly, across the study: Samples from collaborators originated in the United States, Italy and Spain and spanned both the acute and convalescent phases of COVID-19. A de-identified subject ID, COVID-19 status, age in years and sex were almost always included in the sample metadata. The samples were drawn from the first 160 participants of the ongoing ImmuneRACE study and from 1,254 subjects provided by 6 global collaborators. Subjects who had been exposed to COVID-19, were actively infected with it, or had recovered from it provided the deeply sampled blood TCRbeta repertoires that made up the dataset. The material from the prospective study consisted of cDNA or gDNA derived from T cells, B-cell-depleted T cells, or PBMCs. Where HLA class I and class II types were available, the types were taken from metadata supplied by the sample provider, not from assay-based typing. The repertoires were made available in a free public database intended to serve as a resource for research on the immune response to SARS-CoV-2. What the work shows at the level of the full study, not this receptor alone: Clinical and demographic metadata were provided uncurated, with the amount varying by source and participant.

Ends trimmed: V by 4 bases, J by 2 bases; bases unmatched to a gene: 15. The CDR3 runs 20 amino acids, cysteine and phenylalanine included. The read is trimmed to its CDR3 DNA, 60 bases read in frame from base 1. In the germline V gene (reference sequence), CDR1 corresponds to MNHEY and CDR2 to SMNVEV. TCRbeta CDR3 regions were amplified from genomic DNA by means of the immunoSEQ Assay, a bias-controlled multiplex PCR. As for the authors' bioinformatics: The number of nucleated cells in each sample was estimated by amplification of reference gene primers within the assay. To quantify the absolute abundance of each unique TCRbeta CDR3 rearrangement, sequence reads were collapsed and filtered. Productive Simpson clonality was computed per sample as the square root of Simpson's diversity index over productive rearrangements. TCRdb took this table from immuneACCESS and kept in-frame rearrangements with V and J called. Such tables lack part of the clones; where checked against another copy, unresolved V genes explain under half of the gap, and the rest is unexplained. For V, J and clone size, that table is used; D and trimming come from the DNA. The sample table contains a few hundred thousand clones; only one count was recorded for around 90% of them. The ten largest clonotypes hold 0.6% to 0.7% of the sample.

In the prospective study, participants were roughly 18 to 100 years old, resided in about two dozen geographic areas of the United States, and were enrolled through a virtual design. In the prospective study, cohorts were assigned on the basis of participant-reported clinical history obtained from a screening survey and a study questionnaire. ImmuneRACE Cohort 3 recovered participants were defined by two consecutive negative NP/OP PCR tests, healthcare professional clearance, or symptom resolution. In the prospective study, mobile phlebotomists collected whole blood, serum and a nasopharyngeal or oropharyngeal swab from each participant. Prospective study participants could optionally give additional blood draws and questionnaires over a roughly 2-month period. Blood samples from the prospective study were shipped frozen or at room temperature prior to DNA extraction.

What was sequenced was PBMCs or T cells enriched from blood (not recorded which). The chain is made from TRBV27 and TRBJ2-1; 12 of the junction bases match TRBD2. The receptor's source is a man aged 18 to 30 who had recovered from COVID-19. CDR3 reads: CASSWGQSVGLAGTYNEQFF. The nucleotide sequence is given as TGTGCCAGCAGTTGGGGACAGAGTGTAGGACTAGCGGGAACCTACAATGAGCAGTTCTTC.